Listed here is a single TCR beta chain. This entry is derived from a study of T cell responses to AZD1222 COVID-19 vaccine. Some clones are missing from TCRdb's copy, which holds only in-frame ones; the method was immunoSEQ multiplex PCR. The table records around 170,000 clones, around 88% of them present only once. This CDR3 is built from 16 residues. CDR1 SGHTA and CDR2 FQGNSA come from the germline V gene. The ends lost 9 bases at V and 1 base at J; junction bases unmatched: 12. J is TRBJ1-3 and V is TRBV7-2; 7 bases are shared with TRBD1. The TCR was taken from an adult who received the AZD1222 COVID-19 vaccine. The input for sequencing was peripheral blood, taken 28 days after the second AZD1222 dose. CDR3 bases: TGTGCCAGTAAGGGGACAGCCACATCTTCTGGAAACACCATATATTTT. This encodes CASKGTATSSGNTIYF. The full variable domain, in which reference TRBV7-2 and TRBJ1-3 provide the parts outside the CDR3, is GAGVSQSPSNKVTEKGKDVELRCDPISGHTALYWYRQSLGQGLEFLIYFQGNSAPDKSGLPSDRFSAERTGGSVSTLTIQRTQQEDSAVYLCASKGTATSSGNTIYFGEGSWLTVV.